This entry lists 27 T cell receptor beta chains sequenced from one sample in a study of CD8 T cells in ankylosing spondylitis. These receptors' targets are unknown. Overall study findings and caveats: The study identified a TCR beta motif of seven or eight highly homologous variants that appeared characteristic of ankylosing spondylitis blood.

In TCRdb, the 5' RACE reads were re-called with MiXCR into one record per CDR3 protein. Of 450,000 to 550,000 distinct CDR3 sequences in the sample, approximately 5% are singletons; the top ten hold under 4.5%. The sequenced sample consisted of blood, either unsorted or a sorted T cell fraction (not recorded which). The origin of the receptors is a male donor with ankylosing spondylitis.

This clonotype was recorded at least ten times. The chain carries TRBV20-1 and TRBJ2-1; no clear D. The CDR3 covers 12 residues. Germline V gives CDR1 DFQATT, CDR2 SNEGSKA (reference sequence). V lost 6 bases to trimming and J lost 2 bases, with 8 bases between them. The CDR3 is CSAQLPYNEQFF. In DNA, the CDR3 is TGCAGTGCCCAGCTACCCTACAATGAGCAGTTCTTC.

As concerns this clonotype: This may be a read error, as it is one base from a much larger clone. The chain combines TRBV27 with TRBJ1-1; TRBD1 might be the D (5 bases). Trimming shortened V by 7 bases and J by 7 bases, and 16 bases separated the two germline ends. This CDR3 has 13 residues. In germline, CDR1 is MNHEY, CDR2 SMNVEV (reference sequence). The CDR3 sequence: CASTHGGGNEAFF. The CDR3 bases are TGTGCCAGCACCCACGGTGGGGGTAATGAAGCTTTCTTT.

There are many counts of this clonotype. The V gene is TRBV12-3 or TRBV12-4, the J gene TRBJ2-1, with 7 bases aligning to TRBD1. J was trimmed by 12 bases and V by 5 bases; bases with no gene match: 10. The CDR3 consists of 13 residues. The CDR3 coding sequence is TGTGCCAGCAGTAAAACCGCTCGACAGGGGCAGTTCTTC. Translating gives CASSKTARQGQFF.

This clonotype has a count of ten or more. The chain is built from TRBV6-2 or TRBV6-3 and TRBJ1-5; 8 positions match TRBD1. CDR3 size: 16 residues. V trimming: 8 bases; J trimming: 6 bases; junction bases outside the gene matches: 15. Germline lookup yields CDR1 MNHEY and CDR2 SVGEGT. CDR3 DNA: TGTGCCAGCGGGGGACAGGCGGGACTCATAGGTCAGCCCCAGCATTTT. Its translation: CASGGQAGLIGQPQHF.

To note about this clonotype: A much larger clone differs by one base, so this may be a read error. J is TRBJ2-3 and V is TRBV5-1; D is unresolved. The V gene's germline CDR1 is SGHRS and CDR2 YFSETQ. This CDR3 spans 16 amino acids. V lost 1 base to trimming and J lost 5 bases, with 17 bases between them. Written as DNA, the CDR3 is TGCGCCAGCAGCTTGACCGTGGTGGGAATCGGAGATACGCAGTATTTT. Its protein is CASSLTVVGIGDTQYF.

This clonotype was seen ten or more times. This chain uses TRBV20-1 with TRBJ2-3, with D possibly matching TRBD2 (6 bases). Germline values: CDR1 DFQATT, CDR2 SNEGSKA (reference sequence). The V end was cut by 4 bases, the J end by 2 bases, with 13 bases between. CDR3 length: 14 residues. The CDR3 loop reads CSAIISGPTDTQYF. The CDR3 nucleotides read TGCAGTGCTATTATTAGCGGCCCCACAGATACGCAGTATTTT.

The CDR3 coding sequence is TGTGCCAGCAGCTTAGTAGGGGGGCTCTTGAGTGAAAAACTGTTTTTT. Translated, it gives CASSLVGGLLSEKLFF. The gene calls are TRBV7-2 and TRBJ1-4, with TRBD1 as a possible D gene (6 bases). CDR3 size: 16 residues. CDR1 and CDR2 from the germline V gene are SGHTA and FQGNSA. Trimming removed 1 base at V and 7 bases at J, with 16 bases between.

A remark on this clonotype: A read error may be the cause here, since a much bigger clone is one base away. This chain joins TRBV4-2 and TRBJ1-6; no definite D call. Trimming left V 0 bases short and J 11 bases short, with 11 bases between. Germline V gene data show CDR1 as LGHNA and CDR2 as YNFKEQ. The CDR3 extends over 14 amino acids. CDR3 amino acids: CASSQDRPNTPLHF. CDR3 in DNA: TGTGCCAGCAGCCAAGATCGGCCCAATACACCCCTCCACTTT.

The V call is TRBV5-1, the J call TRBJ2-5; tentatively, D is TRBD1 (6 bases). The CDR3 runs 15 residues. The V end lost 5 bases, the J end lost 3 bases, and 17 bases lay between the germline ends. Per the germline V gene, CDR1 is SGHRS and CDR2 is YFSETQ. CDR3 sequence (DNA): TGCGCCAGCAGATCCTTACGCGCAGGGGAAGAGACCCAGTACTTC. It specifies CASRSLRAGEETQYF.

V is TRBV2 and J is TRBJ1-4; weak D call: TRBD1 (5 bases). The CDR3 is 15 residues long. V was trimmed by 7 bases and J by 8 bases, leaving 20 bases between them. Germline V lookup: CDR1 SNHLY, CDR2 FYNNEI. CDR3 DNA sequence: TGTGCCAGCAACTCCCGGCCGCTTCAGGGAGAAAAACTGTTTTTT. This translates into CASNSRPLQGEKLFF.

This clonotype was picked up many times. V gene TRBV5-1 combines with J gene TRBJ2-7, with 8 bases that match TRBD1. The CDR3 loop spans 15 amino acids. V shed 4 bases, J shed 5 bases, and the junction held 11 bases outside the gene matches. Looked up from germline, CDR1 is SGHRS and CDR2 is YFSETQ. The CDR3 protein is CASSHGQGRNDEQYF. The DNA for the CDR3 is TGCGCCAGCAGCCATGGACAGGGAAGAAATGACGAGCAGTACTTC. Looking up the rest from reference TRBV5-1 and TRBJ2-7 gives the full variable domain: KAGVTQTPRYLIKTRGQQVTLSCSPISGHRSVSWYQQTPGQGLQFLFEYFSETQRNKGNFPGRFSGRQFSNSRSEMNVSTLELGDSALYLCASSHGQGRNDEQYFGPGTRLTVT.

This clonotype was observed at least ten times. The DNA for the CDR3 is TGTGCCAGCAGTTACGCGGGGGGCTATCAGCCCCAGCATTTT. It encodes CASSYAGGYQPQHF. The genes are TRBV6-2 or TRBV6-3 and TRBJ1-5; D is possibly TRBD1 (6 bases). The CDR3 contains 14 residues. Germline V CDR1 and CDR2: MNHEY, SVGEGT. The V and J ends lost 2 bases and 5 bases respectively, with 10 bases between them.

This clonotype has at least ten counts. The chain carries TRBV5-1 and TRBJ1-4; 8 bases map to TRBD1. V lost 4 bases to trimming and J lost 0 bases; unmatched junction nucleotides: 2. The V gene's germline CDR1 is SGHRS and CDR2 YFSETQ. The CDR3 is 15 amino acids. CDR3 DNA sequence: TGCGCCAGCAGCCCGACAGGGGCAACTAATGAAAAACTGTTTTTT. It yields the protein CASSPTGATNEKLFF.

This clonotype was counted between two and nine times. This sequence joins TRBV4-3 and TRBJ2-7; D is possibly TRBD2 (5 bases). The CDR3 is 16 amino acids. V lost 3 bases and J lost 3, with 18 bases in between. Germline values: CDR1 LGHNA, CDR2 YSLEER. The CDR3 DNA reads as TGCGCCAGCAGCCATGGAGCCGGGGAGTTCGGCTACGAGCAGTACTTC. This gives the protein CASSHGAGEFGYEQYF.

Remarks on this clonotype: A read error is possible here, since a much larger clone lies one base away. The chain has TRBV4-3 and TRBJ2-1; D remains ambiguous. CDR1 is LGHNA and CDR2 is YSLEER in the germline V gene. The CDR3 is 15 residues long. CDR3 nucleotide sequence: TGCGCCAGCAGCCCCCATTTCAGCTCCTACGATGAGCAGTTCTTC. Amino acids: CASSPHFSSYDEQFF.

Ten or more counts support this clonotype. The chain has TRBV24-1 and TRBJ2-1; 7 bases agree with TRBD1. Germline V gene data show CDR1 as KGHDR and CDR2 as SFDVKD. V shed 7 bases and J 7 bases; nucleotides not matched to a gene: 12. The CDR3 loop spans 15 amino acids. The CDR3 coding sequence is TGTGCCACCAGCCTTGGACAGGACGGAATGAATGAGCAGTTCTTC. Encoded protein: CATSLGQDGMNEQFF.

This clonotype appeared many times. The chain's CDR3 is CATSRAGTGGETQYF. The CDR3 nucleotides are TGTGCCACCAGCAGAGCGGGGACAGGGGGAGAGACCCAGTACTTC. The rearrangement joins TRBV15 to TRBJ2-5; 11 positions agree with TRBD1. The CDR3 contains 15 residues. The germline V gene encodes CDR1 LNHNV and CDR2 YYDKDF (reference sequence). V lost 1 base and J lost 4; bases outside the gene matches: 2.

At least ten counts were recorded for this clonotype. The gene calls are TRBV12-3 or TRBV12-4 and TRBJ2-3, with 7 bases lining up with TRBD1. The ends lost 5 bases at V and 3 bases at J; junction bases unmatched: 11. The CDR3 covers 16 residues. CDR3 sequence: CASSPTTGWGTDTQYF. DNA of the CDR3: TGTGCCAGCAGTCCAACGACAGGGTGGGGGACAGATACGCAGTATTTT.

This chain connects TRBV11-2 to TRBJ1-1; no clear D gene. The CDR3 sequence is 15 residues long. Germline lookup yields CDR1 SGHAT and CDR2 FQNNGV. Trimming cost V 3 bases and J 0 bases, with 11 bases left between them. This CDR3 is CASSFGRTMNTEAFF. The CDR3 nucleotides read TGTGCCAGCAGCTTTGGGAGAACAATGAACACTGAAGCTTTCTTT.

This clonotype was seen many times. The chain has TRBV4-3 and TRBJ1-4; no clear D gene. Germline V gene sequence: CDR1 LGHNA, CDR2 YSLEER. Trimming cost V 1 base and J 8 bases, with 8 bases left between them. The CDR3 covers 13 residues. Written as DNA, the CDR3 is TGCGCCAGCAGCCAAGGGTGGCAGGAAAAACTGTTTTTT. It specifies CASSQGWQEKLFF.

V is TRBV18 and J is TRBJ1-1; D might be TRBD1 (5 bases). The CDR3 has 15 residues. V was clipped by 1 base and J by 3 bases, with 12 bases between them. Germline loops: CDR1 KGHSH, CDR2 LQKENI. CDR3 sequence (DNA): TGTGCCAGCTCACCACTCAGGGTTGGGGACACTGAAGCTTTCTTT. Amino acids: CASSPLRVGDTEAFF.

V gene TRBV6-2 or TRBV6-3 combines with J gene TRBJ1-5; D unresolved. Between the trimmed V and J ends, which lost 6 bases and 5 bases, there was a span of 14 bases. Germline loops: CDR1 MNHEY, CDR2 SVGEGT. There are 14 residues in the CDR3. This CDR3 reads CASRSSRWDQPQHF. CDR3 bases: TGTGCCAGCAGATCCTCGAGGTGGGATCAGCCCCAGCATTTT.

The CDR3, as DNA: TGCGCCAGCAGCTTGGGAGGGACAGGGACCTACGAGCAGTTCTTC. Translated: CASSLGGTGTYEQFF. The rearrangement links TRBV5-1 to TRBJ2-7; TRBD1 agrees at 9 bases. The better agreement between TRBJ2-1 and the DNA end casts doubt on the J call. Germline V gene data show CDR1 as SGHRS and CDR2 as YFSETQ. The CDR3 length is 15 residues.

This clonotype occurred many times. V and J are TRBV20-1 and TRBJ2-5; possibly TRBD2 for D (5 bases). Germline V lookup: CDR1 DFQATT, CDR2 SNEGSKA (reference sequence). V was clipped by 1 base and J by 5 bases, with 8 bases between them. The CDR3 extends over 12 amino acids. CDR3 sequence (DNA): TGCAGTGCTAGAGGGGAGAGGGAGACCCAGTACTTC. Protein product: CSARGERETQYF.

There are a few counts of this clonotype. V usage is TRBV20-1 and J usage is TRBJ2-7, with D possibly TRBD2 on 6 matching bases. This CDR3 contains 14 residues. In germline, CDR1 is DFQATT, CDR2 SNEGSKA (reference sequence). V shed 2 bases and J shed 7 bases, with 18 bases lying between them. Here the CDR3 reads CSARMGGPTGEQYF. CDR3 DNA: TGCAGTGCTAGAATGGGGGGTCCTACGGGGGAGCAGTACTTC.

This clonotype was observed a handful of times. The chain uses TRBV20-1 and TRBJ2-5; a weak D match, TRBD2 (6 bases). CDR3 length: 12 residues. Germline CDR1 and CDR2: DFQATT and SNEGSKA (reference sequence). The CDR3 region is CRGGRPQETQYF. The CDR3 nucleotides are TGCAGGGGGGGTAGGCCACAAGAGACCCAGTACTTC.

The chain joins TRBV28 to TRBJ1-5; D gene ambiguous. The CDR3 is 15 amino acids. Deletions cut 5 bases from V and 7 bases from J, with 18 bases between. In germline, CDR1 is MDHEN, CDR2 SYDVKM. DNA of the CDR3: TGTGCCAGCAGTGCTCCGGGCCCCCCAGGCCAGCCCCAGCATTTT. Protein: CASSAPGPPGQPQHF.